This T cell receptor (beta chain) stems from a study of memory CD4+ T cells and cytomegalovirus serostatus. Study as a whole: This sample comes from healthy Belgian adults, fewer than 10 CMV seropositive, around 26 seronegative.

The sort gate was single viable CD3+CD4+CD8-CD45RO+ cells for memory CD4+ T cells. Germline V gene data show CDR1 as SGHRS and CDR2 as YFSETQ. The CDR3 runs 16 residues. Trimming took off 4 bases at V and 3 bases at J, with 19 bases between the two ends. Study-level points and caveats: Of approximately 160 reported CMV TCRbeta sequences, just over 65 were found in memory CD4+ repertoires.

To note about this clone: Its antigen is undetermined.

As originally analysed: After removing out-of-frame reads, under 2.5 million distinct TCRbeta sequences remained. Profiling relied on immunoSEQ multiplex PCR, and the TCRdb table lists in-frame clones only, not all of them. That table furnishes V, J and clone size, whereas the DNA furnished D and trimming. The sample lists about 50,000 clones; roughly 82% were seen once. The TCR comes from an adult in good health and CMV-seronegative. The chain links TRBV5-1 to TRBJ1-1; the D gene is possibly TRBD1 (5 bases). Material: memory CD4+ T cells from blood. The CDR3 loop is CASSKGPGKGDTEAFF. CDR3 DNA: TGCGCCAGCAGCAAGGGACCTGGTAAGGGCGACACTGAAGCTTTCTTT. The variable domain in full, with the rest retrieved from reference TRBV5-1 and TRBJ1-1, is KAGVTQTPRYLIKTRGQQVTLSCSPISGHRSVSWYQQTPGQGLQFLFEYFSETQRNKGNFPGRFSGRQFSNSRSEMNVSTLELGDSALYLCASSKGPGKGDTEAFFGQGTRLTVV.